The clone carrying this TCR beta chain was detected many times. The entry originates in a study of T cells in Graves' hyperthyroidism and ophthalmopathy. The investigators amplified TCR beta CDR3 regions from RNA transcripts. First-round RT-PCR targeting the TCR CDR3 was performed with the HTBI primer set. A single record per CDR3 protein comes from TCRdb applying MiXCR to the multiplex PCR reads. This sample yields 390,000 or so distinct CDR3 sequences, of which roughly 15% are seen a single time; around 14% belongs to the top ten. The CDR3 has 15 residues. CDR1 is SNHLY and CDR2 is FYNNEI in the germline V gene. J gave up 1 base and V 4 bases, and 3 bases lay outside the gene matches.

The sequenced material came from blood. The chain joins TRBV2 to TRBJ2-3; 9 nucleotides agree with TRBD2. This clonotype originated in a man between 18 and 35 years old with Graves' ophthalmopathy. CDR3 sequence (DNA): TGTGCCAGCAGTGGAGCGGGGGGTGGCACAGATACGCAGTATTTT. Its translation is CASSGAGGGTDTQYF.